This entry lists 17 T cell receptor beta chains sequenced from one sample in a study of monozygotic twins with inflammatory bowel disease. TCRdb re-analyzed the 5' RACE reads; it lists each CDR3 protein once, without DNA. The sample totals 300,000 to 400,000 distinct CDR3 sequences. The sample was blood. These receptors all stem from a human donor with ulcerative colitis or Crohn's disease, or a healthy co-twin of an affected twin (not recorded which).

The chain employs TRBV7-9 and TRBJ1-4; TCRdb selects TRBD1, and the lack of DNA leaves this call unchecked. CDR1 is SEHNR, CDR2 FQNEAQ, per germline (reference sequence). This CDR3 is built from 15 residues. The CDR3 spells CASSIAGGTNEKLFF.

The chain joins TRBV29-1 to TRBJ1-1. The CDR3 runs 15 residues. Per germline, CDR1 SQVTM and CDR2 ANQGSEA. CDR3 in amino acids: CSADAGWGMNTEAFF.

This chain uses TRBV5-1 with TRBJ2-7. CDR1 and CDR2 from the germline V gene are SGHRS and YFSETQ. The CDR3 has 11 residues. The CDR3 region is CASSLGPEQYF.

The rearrangement joins TRBV25-1 to TRBJ1-1. CDR3 length: 14 residues. Per the germline V gene, CDR1 is MGHDK and CDR2 is SYGVNS. CDR3 amino acids: CASSESSGGTEAFF.

This chain connects TRBV18 to TRBJ1-1; TCRdb picks TRBD1, but there is no DNA to check that call. This CDR3 is built from 15 residues. The germline V gene has CDR1 KGHSH and CDR2 LQKENI. CDR3: CASSDRGRRDTEAFF.

The V call is TRBV14, the J call TRBJ2-5; TCRdb lists TRBD1, though no DNA is available to test this call. Germline CDR1 reads SGHDN; CDR2 reads FVKESK. The CDR3 consists of 16 residues. The CDR3 loop is CASGGYGQDFQETQYF.

The V and J genes are TRBV15 and TRBJ1-2. The CDR3 runs 12 residues. CDR1 and CDR2 (germline): LNHNV, YYDKDF (reference sequence). CDR3 protein: CATSRDHGGYTF.

The V call is TRBV10-3, the J call TRBJ1-1; TCRdb proposes TRBD1, but this gene call is untestable without DNA. In germline, CDR1 is ENHRY, CDR2 SYGVKD. This CDR3 region has 14 residues. CDR3 region: CAISGGTSNTEAFF.

V usage is TRBV4-2 and J usage is TRBJ1-5; no DNA is available, so the TRBD1 call from TCRdb remains unchecked. Per germline, CDR1 LGHNA and CDR2 YNFKEQ. There are 16 residues in the CDR3. The CDR3 loop is CASSQDRGQGHQPQHF.

The chain recombines TRBV7-9 with TRBJ2-7; TCRdb picks TRBD1, but there is no DNA to check that call. CDR3 length equals 11 residues. Germline V gene data show CDR1 as SEHNR and CDR2 as FQNEAQ (reference sequence). The CDR3 sequence: CASTGEYEQYF.

The gene calls are TRBV6-2 or TRBV6-3 and TRBJ2-7; TCRdb gives TRBD1 as the D gene, but with no DNA this cannot be confirmed. From germline, CDR1 is MNHEY and CDR2 SVGEGT. This CDR3 region has 14 residues. The chain's CDR3 is CASRGTGIAYEQYF.

The chain has TRBV7-9 and TRBJ2-4. The germline V gene has CDR1 SEHNR and CDR2 FQNEAQ (reference sequence). The CDR3 has 13 residues. Here the CDR3 reads CASSPRSPDIQYF.

The V and J genes are TRBV29-1 and TRBJ1-2; the TRBD1 assignment by TCRdb is unverifiable without DNA. Germline V lookup: CDR1 SQVTM, CDR2 ANQGSEA. This CDR3 spans 14 amino acids. The CDR3 loop is CSVEGGQATYGYTF.

The chain couples TRBV10-3 to TRBJ2-1; TCRdb's D call, TRBD2, is unchecked because there is no DNA. Germline V CDR1 and CDR2: ENHRY, SYGVKD. CDR3 size: 14 residues. CDR3 region: CAISVSGGANEQFF.

V is TRBV5-1 and J is TRBJ2-1; TCRdb's assignment of TRBD2 cannot be checked, as there is no DNA. Germline V gene sequence: CDR1 SGHRS, CDR2 YFSETQ. The CDR3 loop spans 15 amino acids. The CDR3 sequence is CASSFATGPYNEQFF. The full variable domain, completed using reference TRBV5-1 and TRBJ2-1, is KAGVTQTPRYLIKTRGQQVTLSCSPISGHRSVSWYQQTPGQGLQFLFEYFSETQRNKGNFPGRFSGRQFSNSRSEMNVSTLELGDSALYLCASSFATGPYNEQFFGPGTRLTVL.

The V gene is TRBV24-1, the J gene TRBJ2-7; TCRdb designates TRBD1, a call that cannot be tested without DNA. This CDR3 comprises 14 residues. The germline CDR1 and CDR2 sequences are KGHDR and SFDVKD. The chain's CDR3 is CATSDTGTGPEQYF.

This chain joins TRBV6-2 or TRBV6-3 and TRBJ2-1; TCRdb's D call, TRBD1, is unchecked because there is no DNA. The CDR3 has 18 residues. CDR1 and CDR2 from the germline V gene are MNHEY and SVGEGT. Here the CDR3 reads CASSQGPDRGRFFNEQFF.